This T cell receptor beta chain was retrieved from a study of blood T cells in healthy people across ages. The V and J ends lost 4 bases and 1 base, in that order; junction bases with no gene match: 6. The CDR3 is 15 residues long. The germline V gene has CDR1 SGHAT and CDR2 FQNNGV. Then a second PCR, running roughly 7 to 11 cycles, was carried out with a sample-barcoded 5' primer and a J-beta primer mix. A single record per CDR3 protein comes from TCRdb applying MiXCR to the 5' RACE reads. This table holds hundreds of thousands of distinct CDR3 sequences, less than 25% found once. This clonotype appeared once. Its antigen is not identified. General study results and limits: Diversity was higher, and naive CD4+ cells more numerous, in long-lived donors than in aged donors.

This same sample was also part of a study on T cells of mothers and their children. That work contributes: Each donor was one of three healthy Caucasian mothers or one of their six children. Sample barcodes and 2-4 random nucleotides came from the second PCR's M1S primer.

Sequencing input: blood. This rearrangement joins TRBV11-2 to TRBJ2-5; 7 positions agree with TRBD2. The TCR was taken from a boy between 5 and 17 years old in good health. The CDR3: CASSSSGIFQETQYF. CDR3 DNA: TGTGCCAGCAGCTCGAGCGGGATATTCCAAGAGACCCAGTACTTC.